This TCR beta chain originates from a study of regulatory T cells in long-lasting Graves disease. General study results and limits: TRBV28, TRBJ1-2 and TRBJ2-5 were segments that persistent disease favored. Whereas 950 to 1,000 public clonotypes were shared by new patients, persistent patients shared more, at 2,741.

This CDR3 is built from 13 residues. CDR1 and CDR2 from the germline V gene are SGHTA and FQGNSA. J gave up 6 bases and V 6 bases, and 7 bases lay outside the gene matches. The time point: persistent/refractory GD, antithyroid drugs over 5 years with positive TRAb. RNA from PBMCs was the source of the TCR library. On this clonotype: Its antigen is not identified.

Arm-PCR of CDR3 regions and iRepertoire HTBI primers were the basis on which TCR beta libraries were built. TCRdb reprocessed the multiplex PCR reads with MiXCR, giving one entry per CDR3 protein. In the table there are some 430,000 distinct CDR3 sequences, roughly 21% of which are singletons. The TCR originated in a female donor with Graves disease. The rearrangement joins TRBV7-2 to TRBJ2-7; 8 bases align to TRBD1. The starting material was peripheral blood mononuclear cells (PBMCs), obtained when the disease was refractory, from a patient treated with antithyroid drugs. The CDR3 region has the DNA TGTGCCAGCAGAGGACAGGGTTTAGGCGAGCAGTACTTC. It codes for CASRGQGLGEQYF.